This entry is about one T cell receptor (beta chain). Per the authors' pipeline: Estimation of nucleated cell counts relied on the amplification of reference gene primers. Method: immunoSEQ multiplex PCR; TCRdb's copy keeps in-frame clones and lacks some. V and J calls and clone size are given by that table; D and trimming were obtained from the DNA. The table shows around 50,000 clones, with 60% to 80% occurring only once. This entry is derived from a study of blood T cell repertoires in COVID-19. Study background: The analysed material was cDNA or gDNA that came from T cells, B-cell-depleted T cells, or PBMCs.

The germline V gene has CDR1 MDHEN and CDR2 SYDVKM. CDR3 length: 11 residues. V lost 5 bases and J 4 bases, leaving 5 bases between the germline ends. Participants were aged about 18 to 90 years, lived in 25 or so US areas, and enrolled virtually. Researchers sorted participants into cohorts using their self-reported clinical history. The J gene is TRBJ2-5, the V gene TRBV28, with D uncertain. The sequenced sample was PBMCs or T cells enriched from blood (not recorded which). This receptor was taken from a woman in her 50s with acute COVID-19. CDR3 amino acids: CASSPRETQYF. The CDR3 bases are TGTGCCAGCAGTCCGCGAGAGACCCAGTACTTC.